The 7 T cell receptor beta chains reported below all come from one sample, sequenced in a study of CD8 T cells in Susac syndrome. Reverse transcription of about 0.5 to 1 ug RNA was carried out with random hexamers. TCRdb fed the immunoSEQ multiplex PCR reads into MiXCR, producing one record per CDR3 protein. The table records approximately 190,000 distinct CDR3 sequences, roughly 94% of them present only once. Specimen: CD8+ T cells from PBMCs. Receptors were obtained from a human donor with Susac syndrome.

J is TRBJ1-2 and V is TRBV7-9; D perhaps matches TRBD1 (5 bases). Trimming took off 6 bases at V and 2 bases at J, with 16 bases between the two ends. CDR1 and CDR2 from the germline V gene are SEHNR and FQNEAQ (reference sequence). The CDR3 is 15 residues long. The CDR3 region has the DNA TGTGCCAGCAGTCTGGGACGCGTCGAAAACTATGGCTACACCTTC. Translated, it gives CASSLGRVENYGYTF.

The chain employs TRBV3-1 and TRBJ1-1; TRBD1 might be the D (6 bases). CDR1 and CDR2 from the germline V gene are LGHDT and YNNKEL (reference sequence). The V gene lost 0 bases and the J gene lost 7 bases, with 15 bases spanning the gap. This CDR3 region has 15 residues. The CDR3: CASSQDGGGRSEAFF. The CDR3 nucleotides are TGTGCCAGCAGCCAAGATGGCGGGGGGCGAAGTGAAGCTTTCTTT.

The chain links TRBV5-6 to TRBJ2-3; 9 nucleotides match TRBD1. The CDR3 is 14 residues long. Per the germline V gene, CDR1 is SGHDT and CDR2 is YYEEEE. Unmatched junction bases numbered 2, after V lost 3 bases and J lost 3 bases. The DNA of the CDR3 is TGTGCCAGCAGCTCCGGGACAGGGACAGATACGCAGTATTTT. This sequence encodes CASSSGTGTDTQYF.

The V call is TRBV4-1, the J call TRBJ2-7; D is undetermined. Germline CDR1 and CDR2: MGHRA and YSYEKL. This CDR3 region has 17 residues. The V and J ends lost 4 bases and 2 bases respectively, with 21 bases between them. In nucleotides, the CDR3 is TGCGCCAGCAGCCGGACGGTCGGTCCAAAATTGGCCTACGAGCAGTACTTC. Its translation is CASSRTVGPKLAYEQYF.

The rearrangement links TRBV5-4 to TRBJ2-3, with TRBD2 matching over 12 bases. Germline-derived CDR1 and CDR2 are SGHNT and YYREEE (reference sequence). This CDR3 contains 18 residues. The V gene end was trimmed by 4 bases and the J gene end by 3 bases; junction bases not matched to a gene: 12. The CDR3 region is CASSGIETSGRITDTQYF. CDR3 DNA sequence: TGTGCCAGCAGCGGAATAGAAACTAGCGGGAGGATAACAGATACGCAGTATTTT.

The chain is built from TRBV28 and TRBJ2-1; weak D call: TRBD2 (5 bases). Germline V gives CDR1 MDHEN, CDR2 SYDVKM. The CDR3 is made up of 15 amino acids. V was clipped by 5 bases and J by 0 bases, with 11 bases between them. CDR3 bases: TGTGCCAGCAGTCTGAGGGCAAGCTCCTACAATGAGCAGTTCTTC. This gives the protein CASSLRASSYNEQFF.

The V call is TRBV5-1, the J call TRBJ2-2, with D hard to call. The CDR3 length is 14 residues. CDR1 and CDR2 from the germline V gene are SGHRS and YFSETQ. V was pared by 4 bases and J by 3 bases, with 10 bases between. The CDR3 region is CASSPWTDTGELFF. The DNA of the CDR3 is TGCGCCAGCAGCCCCTGGACCGACACCGGGGAGCTGTTTTTT.